The 8 T cell receptor beta chains given below trace back to one sample, sequenced in a study of T cells in Graves' hyperthyroidism and ophthalmopathy. RNA transcripts gave rise to amplified TCR beta CDR3 regions. Carried out on the TCR CDR3, a first-round RT-PCR used the HTBI primer set. Via MiXCR, TCRdb re-called the multiplex PCR reads, giving one row per CDR3 protein. The profile covers more than 350,000 distinct CDR3 sequences, with roughly 17% appearing a single time and around a third taken by the ten largest. The sample comprised blood. The receptors derive from a woman aged 25 to 39 with Graves' hyperthyroidism that later progressed to Graves' ophthalmopathy.

This clonotype has a count of ten or more. J is TRBJ1-1 and V is TRBV3-1, with D perhaps TRBD1 (5 bases). In germline, CDR1 is LGHDT, CDR2 YNNKEL (reference sequence). This CDR3 spans 16 amino acids. Between the trimmed V and J ends, which lost 0 bases and 6 bases, there was a span of 17 bases. In DNA form, the CDR3 reads TGTGCCAGCAGCCAAGATCACGGGCCCCGGGGACCTGAAGCTTTCTTT. Its protein is CASSQDHGPRGPEAFF. Filled out from reference TRBV3-1 and TRBJ1-1, the complete variable domain reads DTAVSQTPKYLVTQMGNDKSIKCEQNLGHDTMYWYKQDSKKFLKIMFSYNNKELIINETVPNRFSPKSPDKAHLNLHINSLELGDSAVYFCASSQDHGPRGPEAFFGQGTRLTVV.

The chain uses TRBV4-1 and TRBJ2-2; the match to TRBD2 covers 9 bases. V gave up 2 bases and J gave up 6 bases; unmatched junction bases: 10. The V gene's germline CDR1 is MGHRA and CDR2 YSYEKL. This CDR3 region has 17 residues. The CDR3 nucleotides are TGCGCCAGCAGCCAAAGGGATAGCGGGAGAGACCCCGGGGAGCTGTTTTTT. Translated: CASSQRDSGRDPGELFF.

The sample holds many counts of this clonotype. V gene TRBV29-1 combines with J gene TRBJ2-1; D gene uncertain. The CDR3 sequence is 12 residues long. Looked up from germline, CDR1 is SQVTM and CDR2 is ANQGSEA. Trimming took 4 bases from V and 4 from J, leaving 8 bases between them. CDR3 sequence reads: CSVVDSYNEQFF. CDR3 nucleotides: TGCAGCGTTGTAGACTCGTACAATGAGCAGTTCTTC.

This clonotype appeared a few times. The V and J genes are TRBV11-2 and TRBJ2-5; a weak D match, TRBD1 (6 bases). CDR1 is SGHAT and CDR2 is FQNNGV in the germline V gene. The CDR3 contains 15 residues. V dropped 8 bases and J dropped 2 bases, with 18 bases sitting between them. This CDR3 is CASQSLGGWQETQYF. CDR3 DNA: TGTGCCAGCCAATCCCTAGGGGGATGGCAAGAGACCCAGTACTTC.

The chain has TRBV13 and TRBJ2-7; 9 bases fit TRBD1. The CDR3 sequence is 15 residues long. In germline, CDR1 is PRHDT, CDR2 FYEKMQ (reference sequence). J gave up 7 bases and V 5 bases, and 12 bases lay outside the gene matches. This chain's CDR3 is CASSLRQGVVEEQYF. CDR3 nucleotide sequence: TGTGCCAGCAGCCTCCGACAGGGGGTGGTGGAGGAGCAGTACTTC.

This clonotype was counted at least ten times. The chain recombines TRBV2 with TRBJ2-2; 7 bases map to TRBD1. The germline V gene encodes CDR1 SNHLY and CDR2 FYNNEI. The CDR3 is made up of 13 amino acids. The V gene end was trimmed by 8 bases and the J gene end by 1 base; junction bases not matched to a gene: 1. The CDR3 DNA reads as TGTGCCAGCCAGGGGGAGAACACCGGGGAGCTGTTTTTT. It specifies CASQGENTGELFF.

This clonotype showed up just a few times. The rearrangement uses TRBV30 and TRBJ2-1; 8 bases agree with TRBD2. The V segment lost 0 bases and the J segment 7 bases; nucleotides outside the gene matches: 11. CDR1 and CDR2 (germline): GTSNPN, SVGIG (reference sequence). CDR3 size: 16 residues. The CDR3: CAWSVHRVAGSNEQFF. DNA for the CDR3: TGTGCCTGGAGTGTACATCGAGTAGCGGGAAGTAATGAGCAGTTCTTC.

This chain links TRBV7-8 with TRBJ2-7; tentative D call: TRBD2 (6 bases). V lost 5 bases, J lost 4 bases, and 18 bases lay in between. Germline-derived CDR1 and CDR2 are SGHVS and FQNEAQ. This CDR3 has 15 amino acids. The CDR3 DNA reads TGTGCCAGCAGCCGCTCTCAGGGACTTGGGTACGAGCAGTACTTC. As protein: CASSRSQGLGYEQYF.